This T cell receptor beta chain was found in a study of Ad26.COV2.S vaccination and SARS-CoV-2 variants. General study points: Vaccine recipients posted higher spike-specific TCR breadth than their placebo counterparts. Non-spike TCR breadth did not differ much between vaccine and placebo recipients.

The length of the CDR3 is 15 residues. CDR1 SGDLS and CDR2 YYNGEE come from the germline V gene. The V and J ends lost 1 base and 2 bases, in that order; junction bases with no gene match: 4. The protocol was immunoSEQ multiplex PCR, while the TCRdb copy is restricted to in-frame clones and leaves out a portion. The sample contains 300,000 to 400,000 clones, 90% to 95% of which appear only once. Comment on this clone: Its specificity is unknown.

The receptor was isolated from a human donor who had recovered from COVID-19. The rearrangement links TRBV9 to TRBJ2-5, with 8 bases lining up with TRBD2. Sequenced material: peripheral blood, taken after recovery from COVID-19. The chain's CDR3 is CASSVSGGSQETQYF. The CDR3 DNA is TGTGCCAGCAGCGTATCGGGGGGGAGTCAAGAGACCCAGTACTTC.